This T cell receptor beta chain was profiled in a study of OX40 agonist ivuxolimab in advanced cancers. Study summary: Dose-escalation patients' cancers were hepatocellular carcinoma, melanoma, renal cell or head and neck cancer. It was permissible to have had prior anti-PD-1, anti-PD-L1 or anti-CTLA-4 therapy, and approximately 40% had some.

General study findings and limits: Some of the nonresponding patients also showed low levels of normalized T-cell clonal expansion. Those patients achieving a partial response at 0.1-3.0 mg/kg showed among the lowest clonal expansion.

This clone was picked up a small number of times. Its antigen is unknown. CDR3 length: 15 residues. Germline V lookup: CDR1 SEHNR, CDR2 FQNEAQ (reference sequence). V was shortened by 2 bases and J by 7 bases, with 17 bases between the two germline ends. Measured with immunoSEQ multiplex PCR; TCRdb has only the in-frame clones, and not every one. The sample has approximately 87,000 clones, 91% seen once. The TCR was taken from an adult with an advanced solid tumor such as melanoma, head and neck, liver or kidney cancer. The sequencing used CD4+ or CD8+ T cells sorted from blood, collected in a trial of the OX40 agonist ivuxolimab. This rearrangement joins TRBV7-9 to TRBJ1-2; perhaps TRBD1 as D (6 bases). CDR3 DNA: TGTGCCAGCAGCTTAAGAGGTACAGGGAATATTGGCTACACCTTC. Protein product: CASSLRGTGNIGYTF. The variable domain in full, with the rest retrieved from reference TRBV7-9 and TRBJ1-2, is DTGVSQNPRHKITKRGQNVTFRCDPISEHNRLYWYRQTLGQGPEFLTYFQNEAQLEKSRLLSDRFSAERPKGSFSTLEIQRTEQGDSAMYLCASSLRGTGNIGYTFGSGTRLTVV.